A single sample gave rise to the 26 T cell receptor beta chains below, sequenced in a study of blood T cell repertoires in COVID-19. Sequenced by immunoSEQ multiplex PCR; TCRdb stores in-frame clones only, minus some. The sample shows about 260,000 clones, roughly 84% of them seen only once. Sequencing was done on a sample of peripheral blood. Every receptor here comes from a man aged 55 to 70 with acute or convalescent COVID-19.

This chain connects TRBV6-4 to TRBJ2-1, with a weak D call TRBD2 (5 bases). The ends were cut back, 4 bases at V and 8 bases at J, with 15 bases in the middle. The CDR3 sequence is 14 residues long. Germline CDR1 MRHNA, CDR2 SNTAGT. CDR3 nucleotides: TGTGCCAGCAGTGCCGATACTAGGAAGGATGAGCAGTTCTTC. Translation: CASSADTRKDEQFF.

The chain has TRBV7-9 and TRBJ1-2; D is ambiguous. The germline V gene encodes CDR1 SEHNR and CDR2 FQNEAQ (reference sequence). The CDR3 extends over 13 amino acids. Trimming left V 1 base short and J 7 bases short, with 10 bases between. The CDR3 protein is CASSLEHSAGYTF. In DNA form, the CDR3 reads TGTGCCAGCAGCTTAGAGCACAGTGCTGGCTACACCTTC.

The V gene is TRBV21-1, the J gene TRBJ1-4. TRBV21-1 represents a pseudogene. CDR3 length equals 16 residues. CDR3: CASSRPQRNFYEKLFF. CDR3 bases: TGTGCCAGCAGCAGGCCCCAGCGGAACTTTTATGAAAAACTGTTTTTT.

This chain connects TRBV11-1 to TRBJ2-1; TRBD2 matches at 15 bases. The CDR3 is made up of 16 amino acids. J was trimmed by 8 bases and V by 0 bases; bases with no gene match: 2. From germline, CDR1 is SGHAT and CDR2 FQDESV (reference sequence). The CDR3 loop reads CASSLAGLAGGYEQFF. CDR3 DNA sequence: TGTGCCAGCAGCTTAGCGGGACTAGCGGGAGGATATGAGCAGTTCTTC.

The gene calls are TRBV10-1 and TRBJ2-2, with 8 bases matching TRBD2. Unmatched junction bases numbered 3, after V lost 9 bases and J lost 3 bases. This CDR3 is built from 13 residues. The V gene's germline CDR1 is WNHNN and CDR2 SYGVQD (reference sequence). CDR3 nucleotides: TGCGCCAGGAAACTAGCGGACACCGGGGAGCTGTTTTTT. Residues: CARKLADTGELFF.

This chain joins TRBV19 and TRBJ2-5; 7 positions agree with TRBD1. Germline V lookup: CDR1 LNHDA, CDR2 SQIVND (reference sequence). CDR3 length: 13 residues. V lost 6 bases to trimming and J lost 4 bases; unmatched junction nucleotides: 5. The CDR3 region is CASSRTGGETQYF. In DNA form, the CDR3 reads TGTGCCAGTAGCCGGACAGGAGGAGAGACCCAGTACTTC.

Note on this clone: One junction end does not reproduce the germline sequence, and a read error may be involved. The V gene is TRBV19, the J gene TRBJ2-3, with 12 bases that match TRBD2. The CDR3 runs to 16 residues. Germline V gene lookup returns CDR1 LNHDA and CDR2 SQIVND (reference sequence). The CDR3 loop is CASSRLAGEGTDTQYF. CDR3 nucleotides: TGTGCCAGCAGTAGACTAGCGGGGGAGGGCACAGATACGCAGTATTTT. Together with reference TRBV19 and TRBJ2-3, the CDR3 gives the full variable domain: DGGITQSPKYLFRKEGQNVTLSCEQNLNHDAMYWYRQDPGQGLRLIYYSQIVNDFQKGDIAEGYSVSREKKESFPLTVTSAQKNPTAFYLCASSRLAGEGTDTQYFGPGTRLTVL.

Here the CDR3 DNA reads TGTGCCCGACACCCCGAGAACACCGGGGAGCTGTTTTTT. This codes for CARHPENTGELFF. The V gene is TRBV21-1, the J gene TRBJ2-2; TRBD1 is taken as the D call from the table, unchecked against the DNA. TRBV21-1 is a pseudogene locus. The CDR3 is 13 residues long.

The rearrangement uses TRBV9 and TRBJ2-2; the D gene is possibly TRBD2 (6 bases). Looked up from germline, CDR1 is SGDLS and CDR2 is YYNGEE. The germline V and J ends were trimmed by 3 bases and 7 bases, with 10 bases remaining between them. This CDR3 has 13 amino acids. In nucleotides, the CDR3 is TGTGCCAGCAGCGCCTTCGGGGGCGGGGAGCTGTTTTTT. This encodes CASSAFGGGELFF.

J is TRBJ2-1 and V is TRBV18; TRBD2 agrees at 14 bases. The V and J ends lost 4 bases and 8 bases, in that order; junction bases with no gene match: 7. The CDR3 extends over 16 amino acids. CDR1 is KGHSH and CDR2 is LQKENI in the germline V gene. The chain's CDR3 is CASSLGTSGSLDEQFF. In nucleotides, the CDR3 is TGTGCCAGCTCACTGGGGACTAGCGGGAGTTTGGATGAGCAGTTCTTC.

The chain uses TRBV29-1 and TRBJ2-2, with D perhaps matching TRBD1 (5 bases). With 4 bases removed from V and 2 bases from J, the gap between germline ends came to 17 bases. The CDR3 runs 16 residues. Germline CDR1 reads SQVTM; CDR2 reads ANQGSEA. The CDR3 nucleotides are TGCAGCGTTGTAACCTCAGCCGACAGTAACACCGGGGAGCTGTTTTTT. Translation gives CSVVTSADSNTGELFF.

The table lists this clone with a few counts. In DNA, the CDR3 is TGCAGCGTCGGAGAGGGCCGCTATGGCTACACCTTC. This encodes CSVGEGRYGYTF. This chain connects TRBV29-1 to TRBJ1-2; D not resolved. The germline V gene has CDR1 SQVTM and CDR2 ANQGSEA. V was clipped by 6 bases and J by 4 bases, with 12 bases between them. This CDR3 comprises 12 residues.

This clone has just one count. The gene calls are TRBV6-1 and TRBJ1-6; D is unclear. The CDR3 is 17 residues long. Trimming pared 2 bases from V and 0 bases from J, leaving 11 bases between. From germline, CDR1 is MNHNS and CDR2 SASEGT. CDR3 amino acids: CASSEPALSSYNSPLHF. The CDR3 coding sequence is TGTGCCAGCAGTGAACCGGCACTAAGCTCCTATAATTCACCCCTCCACTTT.

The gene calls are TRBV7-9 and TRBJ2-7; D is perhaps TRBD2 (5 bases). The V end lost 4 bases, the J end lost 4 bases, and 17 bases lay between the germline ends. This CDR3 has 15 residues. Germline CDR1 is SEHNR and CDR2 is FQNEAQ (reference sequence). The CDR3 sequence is CASSSGPRTLYEQYF. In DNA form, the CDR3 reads TGTGCCAGCAGCTCCGGGCCCCGGACTTTATACGAGCAGTACTTC. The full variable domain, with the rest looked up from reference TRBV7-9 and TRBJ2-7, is DTGVSQNPRHKITKRGQNVTFRCDPISEHNRLYWYRQTLGQGPEFLTYFQNEAQLEKSRLLSDRFSAERPKGSFSTLEIQRTEQGDSAMYLCASSSGPRTLYEQYFGPGTRLTVT.

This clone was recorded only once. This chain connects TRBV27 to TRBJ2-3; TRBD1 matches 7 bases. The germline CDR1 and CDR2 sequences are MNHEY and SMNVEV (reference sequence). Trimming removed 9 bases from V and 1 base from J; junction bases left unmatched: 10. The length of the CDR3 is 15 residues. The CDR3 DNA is TGTGCCAGGGCTGGACAGGCTCGATGCACAGATACGCAGTATTTT. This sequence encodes CARAGQARCTDTQYF.

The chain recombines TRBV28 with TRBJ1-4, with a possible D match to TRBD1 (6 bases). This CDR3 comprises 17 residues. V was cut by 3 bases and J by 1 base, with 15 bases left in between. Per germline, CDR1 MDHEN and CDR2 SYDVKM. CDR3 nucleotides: TGTGCCAGCAGTTTCGGGGGCGGGGGCCGAACTAATGAAAAACTGTTTTTT. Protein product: CASSFGGGGRTNEKLFF.

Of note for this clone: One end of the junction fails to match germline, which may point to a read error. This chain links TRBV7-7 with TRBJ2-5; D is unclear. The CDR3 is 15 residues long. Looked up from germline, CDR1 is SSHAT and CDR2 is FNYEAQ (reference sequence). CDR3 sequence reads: CASSLGGRTQETQYF. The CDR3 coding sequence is TGTGCTAGCAGCTTAGGTGGCAGAACACAAGAGACCCAGTACTTC.

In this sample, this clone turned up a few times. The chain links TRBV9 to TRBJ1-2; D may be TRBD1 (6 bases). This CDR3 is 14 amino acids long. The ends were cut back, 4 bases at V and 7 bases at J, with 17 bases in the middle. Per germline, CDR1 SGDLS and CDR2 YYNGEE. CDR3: CASSLGGARPGYTF. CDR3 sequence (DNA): TGTGCCAGCAGCCTGGGGGGGGCGCGTCCTGGCTACACCTTC.

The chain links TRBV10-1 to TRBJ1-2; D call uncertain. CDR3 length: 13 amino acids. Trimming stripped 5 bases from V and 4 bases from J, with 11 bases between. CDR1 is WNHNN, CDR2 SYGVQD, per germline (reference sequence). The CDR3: CASSLSKLYGYTF. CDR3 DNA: TGCGCCAGCAGTCTGAGCAAGCTCTATGGCTACACCTTC.

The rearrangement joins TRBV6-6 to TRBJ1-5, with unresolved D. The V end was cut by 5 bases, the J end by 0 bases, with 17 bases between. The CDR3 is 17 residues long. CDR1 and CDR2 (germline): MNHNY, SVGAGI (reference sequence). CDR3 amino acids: CASSRSGRRNSNQPQHF. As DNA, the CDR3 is TGTGCCAGCAGTCGCTCGGGGAGAAGAAATAGCAATCAGCCCCAGCATTTT.

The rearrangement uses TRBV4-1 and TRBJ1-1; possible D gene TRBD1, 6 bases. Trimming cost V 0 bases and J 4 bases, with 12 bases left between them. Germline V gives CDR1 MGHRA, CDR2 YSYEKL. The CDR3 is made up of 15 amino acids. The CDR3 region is CASSQEYREGTEAFF. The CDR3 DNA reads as TGCGCCAGCAGCCAAGAATACAGGGAGGGCACTGAAGCTTTCTTT.

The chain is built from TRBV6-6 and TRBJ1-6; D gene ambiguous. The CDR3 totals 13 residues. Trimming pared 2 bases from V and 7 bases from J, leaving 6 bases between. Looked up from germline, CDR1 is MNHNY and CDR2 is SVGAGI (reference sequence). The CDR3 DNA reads TGTGCCAGCAGTTACCAACAAAATTCACCCCTCCACTTT. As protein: CASSYQQNSPLHF.

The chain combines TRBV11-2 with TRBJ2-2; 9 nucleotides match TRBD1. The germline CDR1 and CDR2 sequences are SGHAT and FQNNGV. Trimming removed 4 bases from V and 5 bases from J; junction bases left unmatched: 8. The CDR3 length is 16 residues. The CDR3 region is CASSSTGTGRTGELFF. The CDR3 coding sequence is TGTGCCAGCAGCTCGACCGGGACAGGGAGGACCGGGGAGCTGTTTTTT.

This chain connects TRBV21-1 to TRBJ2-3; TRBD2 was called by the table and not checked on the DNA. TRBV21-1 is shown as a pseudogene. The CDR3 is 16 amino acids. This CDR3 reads CASRLAGPPSTDTQYF. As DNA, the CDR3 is TGTGCCAGCAGACTAGCGGGTCCTCCTAGCACAGATACGCAGTATTTT.

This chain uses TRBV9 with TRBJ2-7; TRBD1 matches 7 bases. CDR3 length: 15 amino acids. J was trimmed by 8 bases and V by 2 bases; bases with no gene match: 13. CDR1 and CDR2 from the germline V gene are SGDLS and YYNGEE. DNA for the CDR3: TGTGCCAGCAGCGTCTCCGAGGGGGCCCCCTCCCAGCAGTACTTC. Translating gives CASSVSEGAPSQQYF.

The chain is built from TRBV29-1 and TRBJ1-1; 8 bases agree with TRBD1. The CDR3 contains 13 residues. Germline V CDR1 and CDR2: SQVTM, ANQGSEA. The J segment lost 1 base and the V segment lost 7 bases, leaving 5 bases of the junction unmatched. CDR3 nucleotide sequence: TGCAGCGCCGAGGGGACAGGGAACACTGAAGCTTTCTTT. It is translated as CSAEGTGNTEAFF.